Presented here are 21 T cell receptor beta chains from one specimen sequenced in a study of blood T cells in healthy people across ages. It was with a sample-barcoded 5' primer and a J-beta primer mix that a second PCR of roughly 6 to 11 cycles was run. MiXCR was run by TCRdb on the 5' RACE reads, yielding one entry per CDR3 protein. The sample lists hundreds of thousands of distinct CDR3 sequences, more than 25% occurring once. Sequencing was done on a sample of blood. The receptor source for this set is a woman of 80 years or more in good health.

As concerns this clonotype: With a much larger clone just one base away, this may be a read error. The V gene is TRBV6-2 or TRBV6-3, the J gene TRBJ2-5, with 7 bases lining up with TRBD2. This CDR3 spans 17 amino acids. Germline loops: CDR1 MNHEY, CDR2 SVGEGT. Losses at the gene ends were 5 bases for V and 2 bases for J; bases not matched to a gene: 14. CDR3 DNA sequence: TGTGCCAGCAGTCAAAGCGCCGGGACTAACCGGCAAGAGACCCAGTACTTC. Its protein product is CASSQSAGTNRQETQYF.

This clonotype was recorded only once. The rearrangement links TRBV6-6 to TRBJ2-7, with 8 bases aligning to TRBD1. V was clipped by 2 bases and J by 3 bases; unmatched bases: 6. This CDR3 comprises 15 residues. From germline, CDR1 is MNHNY and CDR2 SVGAGI (reference sequence). In DNA, the CDR3 is TGTGCCAGCAGTTACACTGGACAGGGCTACTACGAGCAGTACTTC. This gives the protein CASSYTGQGYYEQYF.

The chain uses TRBV20-1 and TRBJ1-5; D possibly corresponds to TRBD1 (6 bases). V lost 4 bases and J 1 base, leaving 14 bases between the germline ends. From germline, CDR1 is DFQATT and CDR2 SNEGSKA (reference sequence). The CDR3 runs 15 residues. The CDR3 sequence is CSAIGQLGSNQPQHF. CDR3 bases: TGCAGTGCTATTGGACAGCTAGGAAGCAATCAGCCCCAGCATTTT.

V usage is TRBV10-2 and J usage is TRBJ2-5; D remains unclear. Trimming took off 4 bases at V and 1 base at J, with 10 bases between the two ends. This CDR3 contains 14 residues. Germline CDR1 is WSHSY and CDR2 is SAAADI. CDR3 in amino acids: CASSGASIQETQYF. The DNA of the CDR3 is TGCGCCAGCAGTGGGGCTAGTATCCAAGAGACCCAGTACTTC.

This clonotype was seen ten or more times. The chain joins TRBV15 to TRBJ2-1; 9 bases are shared with TRBD2. Germline-derived CDR1 and CDR2 are LNHNV and YYDKDF (reference sequence). The CDR3 is 18 residues long. Trimming cost V 1 base and J 2 bases; bases outside gene matches: 9. CDR3 bases: TGTGCCACCAGCAGAGTTAGGCTAGCGGGGAGAACCTACAATGAGCAGTTCTTC. Translation gives CATSRVRLAGRTYNEQFF.

The V call is TRBV7-2, the J call TRBJ2-1; D ambiguous. The CDR3 length is 12 residues. V lost 5 bases and J lost 12, with 14 bases in between. Germline CDR1 SGHTA, CDR2 FQGNSA. The CDR3 region is CASSGPGRWQFF. The CDR3, as DNA: TGTGCCAGCAGCGGGCCCGGAAGGTGGCAGTTCTTC.

In nucleotides, the CDR3 is TGTGCCAGCAGTTCGCAGAGTAAGTCGTACTTC. This sequence encodes CASSSQSKSYF. This chain links TRBV28 with TRBJ2-4, with unresolved D. Looked up from germline, CDR1 is MDHEN and CDR2 is SYDVKM. V lost 4 bases to trimming and J lost 15 bases, with 13 bases between them. The CDR3 covers 11 residues.

This clonotype occurred many times. The V gene is TRBV6-2 or TRBV6-3, the J gene TRBJ2-7; the D is unclear. V was shortened by 6 bases and J by 6 bases, with 12 bases between the two germline ends. From germline, CDR1 is MNHEY and CDR2 SVGEGT. The CDR3 consists of 12 residues. CDR3 residues: CASSPGWGEQYF. Here the CDR3 DNA reads TGTGCCAGCAGCCCTGGATGGGGCGAGCAGTACTTC.

V gene TRBV6-2 or TRBV6-3 combines with J gene TRBJ1-1, with TRBD1 matching over 10 bases. Unmatched junction bases numbered 5, after V lost 4 bases and J lost 3 bases. This CDR3 region has 15 residues. Germline V gene data show CDR1 as MNHEY and CDR2 as SVGEGT. CDR3 sequence reads: CASSSGQGLYTEAFF. Here the CDR3 DNA reads TGTGCCAGCAGTTCGGGACAGGGGTTGTACACTGAAGCTTTCTTT.

This clonotype has a count of ten or more. The chain is built from TRBV7-2 and TRBJ2-5; TRBD2 agrees at 15 bases. J lost 7 bases, V lost 4 bases, and 4 bases had no gene match. CDR1 is SGHTA, CDR2 FQGNSA, per germline. The CDR3 extends over 15 amino acids. CDR3 nucleotides: TGTGCCAGCAGCTCCGGACTAGCGGGGGGGCGGACCCAGTACTTC. Translated, it gives CASSSGLAGGRTQYF.

The chain couples TRBV27 to TRBJ1-6; 8 bases line up with TRBD1. The length of the CDR3 is 16 residues. The ends lost 0 bases at V and 10 bases at J; junction bases unmatched: 8. CDR1 and CDR2 (germline): MNHEY, SMNVEV (reference sequence). The CDR3 spells CASSLSISGTGSPLHF. CDR3 nucleotide sequence: TGTGCCAGCAGTTTATCCATCTCCGGGACAGGATCACCCCTCCACTTT.

This clonotype was detected only a few times. The chain couples TRBV7-6 to TRBJ1-4; 8 bases agree with TRBD1. This CDR3 is built from 14 residues. CDR1 is SGHVS, CDR2 FNYEAQ, per germline. Trimming removed 6 bases from V and 6 bases from J; junction bases left unmatched: 6. This chain's CDR3 is CASRKNRGDEKLFF. For the CDR3, the DNA is TGTGCCAGCAGAAAGAACAGGGGGGATGAAAAACTGTTTTTT.

The sample holds many counts of this clonotype. This chain connects TRBV3-1 to TRBJ2-1; a possible D gene is TRBD2 (6 bases). V shed 5 bases and J shed 1 base, with 9 bases lying between them. CDR1 and CDR2 (germline): LGHDT, YNNKEL (reference sequence). The length of the CDR3 is 14 residues. The CDR3 spells CASSFGTSYNEQFF. The DNA for the CDR3 is TGTGCCAGCAGCTTTGGGACTTCCTACAATGAGCAGTTCTTC.

The chain joins TRBV20-1 to TRBJ2-1; D is unclear. V was clipped by 3 bases and J by 0 bases, with 12 bases between them. The CDR3 runs to 15 residues. From germline, CDR1 is DFQATT and CDR2 SNEGSKA (reference sequence). The CDR3 reads CSASRSLSSYNEQFF. The CDR3 DNA reads TGCAGTGCTAGTAGGTCCCTCAGCTCCTACAATGAGCAGTTCTTC.

There are a few counts of this clonotype. The V call is TRBV20-1, the J call TRBJ1-1; 7 nucleotides line up with TRBD1. CDR1 DFQATT and CDR2 SNEGSKA come from the germline V gene (reference sequence). The CDR3 length is 14 residues. Trimming cost V 4 bases and J 2 bases; bases outside gene matches: 7. The CDR3 reads CSANRKGANTEAFF. CDR3 coding DNA: TGCAGTGCTAACCGGAAGGGGGCTAACACTGAAGCTTTCTTT.

This clonotype showed up many times. V usage is TRBV5-1 and J usage is TRBJ2-1; D gene uncertain. The CDR3 contains 13 residues. Germline values: CDR1 SGHRS, CDR2 YFSETQ. V was trimmed by 7 bases and J by 0 bases, leaving 8 bases between them. The CDR3 sequence is CASHPPSYNEQFF. In DNA form, the CDR3 reads TGCGCCAGCCACCCTCCCTCCTACAATGAGCAGTTCTTC.

This chain links TRBV7-2 with TRBJ2-7, with 8 bases that match TRBD2. From germline, CDR1 is SGHTA and CDR2 FQGNSA. This CDR3 contains 12 residues. V dropped 5 bases and J dropped 5; count of bases not matched to a gene: 2. CDR3 DNA sequence: TGTGCCAGCAGCGCGGGGGGTCACGAGCAGTACTTC. Protein sequence: CASSAGGHEQYF.

This clonotype was seen repeatedly, ten times or more. The chain joins TRBV3-1 to TRBJ2-4; tentatively, D is TRBD1 (5 bases). CDR1 is LGHDT, CDR2 YNNKEL, per germline (reference sequence). CDR3 length: 15 residues. V lost 0 bases and J 1 base, leaving 7 bases between the germline ends. The CDR3 DNA reads TGTGCCAGCAGCCAAGACAGGGTGGCCAAAAACATTCAGTACTTC. It translates to CASSQDRVAKNIQYF.

This clonotype was counted ten times or more. The chain uses TRBV5-4 and TRBJ2-1; perhaps D is TRBD1 or TRBD2 (5 bases each). The V gene lost 3 bases and the J gene lost 3 bases, with 22 bases spanning the gap. CDR3 length: 18 residues. From germline, CDR1 is SGHNT and CDR2 YYREEE (reference sequence). The CDR3 spells CASSSGGLTGRSYNEQFF. The CDR3 DNA reads as TGTGCCAGCAGCTCCGGCGGCCTAACGGGACGGAGCTACAATGAGCAGTTCTTC.

As regards this clonotype: Relative to the germline gene, one junction end is altered; a read error may explain this. The chain joins TRBV5-1 to TRBJ1-6; D not certain. The CDR3 totals 17 residues. From germline, CDR1 is SGHRS and CDR2 YFSETQ. DNA for the CDR3: TGCGCCAGTCGCCAACAATCGGGAGACATAAGGAATTCACCCCTCCATTTT. The encoded protein is CASRQQSGDIRNSPLHF. Full variable domain (rest looked up from reference TRBV5-1 and TRBJ1-6): KAGVTQTPRYLIKTRGQQVTLSCSPISGHRSVSWYQQTPGQGLQFLFEYFSETQRNKGNFPGRFSGRQFSNSRSEMNVSTLELGDSALYLCASRQQSGDIRNSPLHFGNGTRLTVT.

V gene TRBV29-1 combines with J gene TRBJ2-5; 9 nucleotides agree with TRBD1. The DNA end is more similar to TRBJ2-7, so the J call may be wrong. Germline CDR1 and CDR2: SQVTM and ANQGSEA. This CDR3 region has 12 residues. DNA of the CDR3: TGCAGCGTTTGGGACAGGGAGACCGAGCAGTACTTC. Translated, it gives CSVWDRETEQYF.